The rows below give T cell receptor beta chains drawn from one sample of a study of human T cells and chemical hapten exposure. Via MiXCR, TCRdb re-called the RACE reads, giving one row per CDR3 protein. The profile shows under 100,000 distinct CDR3 sequences, 10% to 13% of them singletons. Sequences were derived from whole blood, sampled in connection with sensitization to the hapten diphenylcyclopropenone (DPC). All receptors come from a woman between 50 and 59 years old with alopecia areata. Some clones in this sample may be carry-over from other donors' samples. CDR3s include the opening cysteine and the closing phenylalanine or tryptophan. D genes are given only for firm matches. Only part of the rows carry a size: once, few, many, or a class if the clone is expanded.

J gene	D gene	clone size	V gene	CDR3 length	CDR3 DNA	CDR3 protein
TRBJ2-1	TRBD2	medium-sized	TRBV20-1	15	TGCAGTGCTAGAGGAAGTAGCGGGGCCTACAATGAGCAGTTCTTC	CSARGSSGAYNEQFF
TRBJ2-7	NA	many	TRBV6-6	12	TGTGCCAGCAGTTACCCCCAGACAGAGCAGTACTTC	CASSYPQTEQYF
TRBJ2-7	NA	many	TRBV6-6	16	TGTGCCAGCAGTTACTCGATAGGGACGGGCTTCTACGAGCAGTACTTC	CASSYSIGTGFYEQYF
TRBJ1-3	NA	many	TRBV12-3/TRBV12-4	11	TGTGCCAGCAGGGCGGGAAACACCATATATTTT	CASRAGNTIYF
TRBJ2-5	NA	many	TRBV28	14	TGTGCCAGCAGTTTAGGATCGCGCCCAGAGACCCAGTACTTC	CASSLGSRPETQYF
TRBJ2-2	NA	NA	TRBV29-1	15	TGCAGCGTTGGGGGCACCCCGCGGCACACCGGGGAGCTGTTTTTT	CSVGGTPRHTGELFF
TRBJ2-1	NA	few	TRBV12-3/TRBV12-4	14	TGTGCCAGCAGTTTTGGGACCCCGGCCAATGAGCAGTTCTTC	CASSFGTPANEQFF
TRBJ2-2	TRBD2	NA	TRBV6-6	15	TGTGCCAGCACCACACCCGCGGGAGAGACCGGGGAGCTGTTTTTT	CASTTPAGETGELFF
TRBJ1-4	TRBD1	NA	TRBV20-1	13	TGCAGTGCTAGGACAGGGATTAATGAAAAACTGTTTTTT	CSARTGINEKLFF
TRBJ2-1	NA	few	TRBV5-4	11	TGTGCCAGCAGCTCTCCGGATGAGCAGTTCTTC	CASSSPDEQFF
TRBJ1-1	NA	NA	TRBV29-1	13	TGCAGCGTTGAAAGTGACGGCTACACTGAAGCTTTCTTT	CSVESDGYTEAFF
TRBJ2-1	NA	few	TRBV3-1	16	TGTGCCAGCAGCCAAGTTGGGTCCCGGGGGAAGTATGAGCAGTTCTTC	CASSQVGSRGKYEQFF
TRBJ2-2	NA	NA	TRBV4-1	17	TGCGCCAGCAGCCACGCTGCAGGGGCTTCGAACACCGGGGAGCTGTTTTTT	CASSHAAGASNTGELFF
TRBJ2-1	NA	NA	TRBV7-9	13	TGTGCCAGCATGGAGACCCCGGGCCATGAGCAGTTCTTC	CASMETPGHEQFF
TRBJ2-6	NA	many	TRBV29-1	14	TGCAGCGTTATCGGAGACTCTGGGGCCAACGTCCTGACTTTC	CSVIGDSGANVLTF
TRBJ2-7	NA	many	TRBV2	14	TGTGCCAGCAGCTCCTTCACGGGAACCGACGAGCAGTACTTC	CASSSFTGTDEQYF
TRBJ2-7	TRBD1	few	TRBV5-4	14	TGTGCCAGCAGCCGCCGACAGGGGGCGGACGAGCAGTACTTC	CASSRRQGADEQYF
TRBJ2-1	NA	few	TRBV5-1	15	TGCGCCAGCAGCTTGGACGGGCACTCCTACAATGAGCAGTTCTTC	CASSLDGHSYNEQFF
TRBJ2-5	NA	NA	TRBV5-6	14	TGTGCCAGCAGCTTGGCCCAACCGGGAGAGACCCAGTACTTC	CASSLAQPGETQYF
TRBJ2-2	TRBD2	many	TRBV2	17	TGTGCCAGCAACCAAGGGGCGGGAGGGCGGAACACCGGGGAGCTGTTTTTT	CASNQGAGGRNTGELFF
TRBJ2-1	NA	many	TRBV27	16	TGTGCCAGCAGTCCCCTCGGGGGCATGGTGCGCGATGAGCAGTTCTTC	CASSPLGGMVRDEQFF
TRBJ2-3	NA	many	TRBV9	15	TGTGCCAGCAGCGTAGAAGGGCTTTTCACAGATACGCAGTATTTT	CASSVEGLFTDTQYF
TRBJ1-4	NA	many	TRBV20-1	14	TGCAGTGCCTCCGGGACATTAACTAATGAAAAACTGTTTTTT	CSASGTLTNEKLFF
TRBJ2-3	TRBD2	many	TRBV5-6	17	TGTGCCAGCAGCACGGGACTAGCGGGAGGTGGGGCCTATACGCAGTATTTT	CASSTGLAGGGAYTQYF
TRBJ1-4	TRBD1	many	TRBV9	14	TGTGCCAGCAGCGAGGGACAGAATAATGAAAAACTGTTTTTT	CASSEGQNNEKLFF
TRBJ2-1	NA	many	TRBV11-1	15	TGTGCCAGCAGCTTAAAGACCAGCTCCTACAATGAGCAGTTCTTC	CASSLKTSSYNEQFF
TRBJ2-2	TRBD2	NA	TRBV30	14	TGTGCCTGGCGGACTAGCGGGAACACCGGGGAGCTGTTTTTT	CAWRTSGNTGELFF
TRBJ1-1	TRBD1	few	TRBV29-1	13	TGCAGCGTTGACCAATCAGGGGGCACTGAAGCTTTCTTT	CSVDQSGGTEAFF
TRBJ1-2	NA	NA	TRBV3-1	16	TGTGCCAGCAGCCAAGATCTTGGGGGGACCCTCTATGGCTACACCTTC	CASSQDLGGTLYGYTF
TRBJ1-6	NA	many	TRBV19	15	TGTGCCAGTAACCGTGGGCAGGGGAAGAATTCACCCCTCCACTTT	CASNRGQGKNSPLHF
TRBJ2-7	NA	many	TRBV7-8	15	TGTGCCAGCAGTGCCGGGACTGTCAGCTCCTACGAGCAGTACTTC	CASSAGTVSSYEQYF
TRBJ1-1	TRBD1	many	TRBV7-2	13	TGTGCCAGCAGCCCAGGGGACAGGGGCGAAGCTTTCTTT	CASSPGDRGEAFF